The 17 T cell receptor beta chains in this list originate from one sample, sequenced in a study of cytomegalovirus exposure and HLA in healthy donors. 60 Vbeta and 13 Jbeta primers were used in PCR. Only in-frame clones appear in the TCRdb table, and some are missing; sequencing was by immunoSEQ multiplex PCR. The sample has some 170,000 clones, more than 80% seen once. Material for sequencing was PBMCs. All receptors derive from a woman in her 50s in good health and CMV-seronegative.

The rearrangement uses TRBV18 and TRBJ1-2; 10 bases match TRBD1. Germline V gene data show CDR1 as KGHSH and CDR2 as LQKENI. This CDR3 region has 17 residues. Germline trimming cut 3 bases from V and 5 bases from J; bases unmatched to any gene: 12. CDR3 in amino acids: CASSPAASRDRGYGYTF. DNA of the CDR3: TGTGCCAGCTCACCGGCTGCATCCCGGGACAGGGGTTATGGCTACACCTTC.

Here the CDR3 DNA reads TGTGCCAGCAGCTTGGTGGGACTAGAAGAGGTGCAGTACTTC. Translated: CASSLVGLEEVQYF. This chain connects TRBV5-4 to TRBJ2-7; 8 bases fit TRBD2. The CDR3 is 14 amino acids. From germline, CDR1 is SGHNT and CDR2 YYREEE (reference sequence). V gave up 0 bases and J gave up 9 bases; unmatched junction bases: 8.

The rearrangement uses TRBV4-1 and TRBJ2-7; weak D call: TRBD1 (6 bases). The CDR3 totals 14 residues. CDR1 and CDR2 from the germline V gene are MGHRA and YSYEKL. The V end was cut by 6 bases, the J end by 3 bases, with 15 bases between. The CDR3 sequence is CASRAQGDNYEQYF. In DNA, the CDR3 is TGCGCCAGCAGAGCGCAAGGGGACAACTACGAGCAGTACTTC.

The rearrangement joins TRBV7-6 to TRBJ1-1; unclear D gene. This CDR3 region has 16 residues. V was shortened by 2 bases and J by 6 bases, with 19 bases between the two germline ends. CDR1 is SGHVS and CDR2 is FNYEAQ in the germline V gene. The CDR3 DNA reads as TGTGCCAGCAGCTTAAGCCATCCCATTTCCGGGGCTGAAGCTTTCTTT. Translated: CASSLSHPISGAEAFF.

CDR3 protein: CASGIVGSTEAFF. DNA of the CDR3: TGTGCCAGTGGGATAGTTGGGAGCACTGAAGCTTTCTTT. The J gene is TRBJ1-1, the V gene TRBV19; D ambiguous. CDR3 length: 13 amino acids. Trimming pared 8 bases from V and 4 bases from J, leaving 14 bases between. The germline gives CDR1 LNHDA, CDR2 SQIVND (reference sequence).

This clone has a single count. The V gene is TRBV6-5, the J gene TRBJ1-2, with a weak D call TRBD1 (5 bases). V lost 3 bases and J 2 bases, leaving 7 bases between the germline ends. CDR1 is MNHEY and CDR2 is SVGAGI in the germline V gene. This CDR3 comprises 13 residues. In DNA form, the CDR3 reads TGTGCCAGCAGTTATGACAGAAACTATGGCTACACCTTC. It yields the protein CASSYDRNYGYTF.

The CDR3 loop is CAWSPGEGYEQYF. In nucleotides, the CDR3 is TGTGCCTGGAGCCCTGGGGAGGGCTACGAGCAGTACTTC. The J gene is TRBJ2-7, the V gene TRBV30; TRBD2 aligns across 7 bases. The germline V gene has CDR1 GTSNPN and CDR2 SVGIG (reference sequence). This CDR3 comprises 13 residues. V dropped 3 bases and J dropped 3; count of bases not matched to a gene: 5.

The chain has TRBV7-9 and TRBJ2-2, with 8 bases lining up with TRBD1. Per the germline V gene, CDR1 is SEHNR and CDR2 is FQNEAQ (reference sequence). This CDR3 has 16 amino acids. Trimming removed 5 bases from V and 5 bases from J; junction bases left unmatched: 10. CDR3 nucleotides: TGTGCCAGCAGCGACTACAGGGGGGCGAGAACCGGGGAGCTGTTTTTT. This gives the protein CASSDYRGARTGELFF.

This clone was found a few times. The CDR3 DNA sequence: TGTGCCAGCAATGACAGGGGCGGTTGGACTGAAGCTTTCTTT. It is translated as CASNDRGGWTEAFF. The J gene is TRBJ1-1, the V gene TRBV28; 8 positions match TRBD1. J was trimmed by 5 bases and V by 7 bases; bases with no gene match: 9. Germline CDR1 reads MDHEN; CDR2 reads SYDVKM. This CDR3 spans 14 amino acids. Together with reference TRBV28 and TRBJ1-1, the CDR3 gives the full variable domain: DVKVTQSSRYLVKRTGEKVFLECVQDMDHENMFWYRQDPGLGLRLIYFSYDVKMKEKGDIPEGYSVSREKKERFSLILESASTNQTSMYLCASNDRGGWTEAFFGQGTRLTVV.

This clone was seen a handful of times. The V and J genes are TRBV5-6 and TRBJ2-3; 10 bases are shared with TRBD1. The germline V gene encodes CDR1 SGHDT and CDR2 YYEEEE. This CDR3 has 15 amino acids. J lost 4 bases, V lost 3 bases, and 5 bases had no gene match. Here the CDR3 DNA reads TGTGCCAGCAGCTGGGGGACAGGGGTATCAGATACGCAGTATTTT. Translated: CASSWGTGVSDTQYF.

This chain links TRBV7-6 with TRBJ1-4; D remains unclear. Trimming removed 3 bases at V and 8 bases at J, with 13 bases between. Germline CDR1 SGHVS, CDR2 FNYEAQ. The CDR3 spans 14 residues. The CDR3 loop is CASSLGVGKEKLFF. The CDR3 nucleotides read TGTGCCAGCAGCTTGGGAGTCGGGAAGGAAAAACTGTTTTTT. The complete variable domain, with remaining parts taken from reference TRBV7-6 and TRBJ1-4, reads GAGVSQSPRYKVTKRGQDVALRCDPISGHVSLYWYRQALGQGPEFLTYFNYEAQQDKSGLPNDRFSAERPEGSISTLTIQRTEQRDSAMYRCASSLGVGKEKLFFGSGTQLSVL.

This clone was picked up a small number of times. V and J are TRBV2 and TRBJ2-5; TRBD2 matches at 7 bases. The J call may be mistaken, given a closer DNA end match to TRBJ2-7. Germline-derived CDR1 and CDR2 are SNHLY and FYNNEI. The CDR3 loop spans 13 amino acids. CDR3 in DNA: TGTGCCAGCAGGCCTAGCGGATCCTACGAGCAGTACTTC. It yields the protein CASRPSGSYEQYF.

CDR3 sequence: CASSVQGMYQPQHF. CDR3 DNA: TGTGCCAGCAGTGTCCAGGGTATGTATCAGCCCCAGCATTTT. V usage is TRBV2 and J usage is TRBJ1-5, with D perhaps matching TRBD1 (5 bases). V gave up 4 bases and J gave up 5 bases, with 12 bases separating them. The germline gives CDR1 SNHLY, CDR2 FYNNEI. CDR3 length: 14 amino acids.

This chain's CDR3 is CASRRDSGSYNSPLHF. The CDR3 region has the DNA TGTGCCAGCAGACGGGACAGTGGCTCCTATAATTCACCCCTCCACTTT. This rearrangement joins TRBV5-8 to TRBJ1-6, with 7 bases matching TRBD1. This CDR3 spans 16 amino acids. The ends lost 5 bases at V and 0 bases at J; junction bases unmatched: 5. Germline V gene lookup returns CDR1 SGHTS and CDR2 YDEGEE.

The chain is built from TRBV5-6 and TRBJ2-7; unclear D gene. V was shortened by 3 bases and J by 3 bases, with 4 bases between the two germline ends. This CDR3 contains 11 residues. The germline CDR1 and CDR2 sequences are SGHDT and YYEEEE. The CDR3 DNA sequence: TGTGCCAGCAGCTCTCTCTACGAGCAGTACTTC. Translating it yields CASSSLYEQYF.

This chain joins TRBV5-4 and TRBJ2-7; 7 bases are a match to TRBD2. Trimming cost V 3 bases and J 4 bases; bases outside gene matches: 13. The CDR3 is 16 residues long. CDR1 is SGHNT and CDR2 is YYREEE in the germline V gene (reference sequence). The CDR3 bases are TGTGCCAGCAGCTCCCCTTCGGGGGAGGGAGTATACGAGCAGTACTTC. This gives the protein CASSSPSGEGVYEQYF.

V gene TRBV5-6 combines with J gene TRBJ2-7, with a tentative D call TRBD2 (5 bases). V was shortened by 4 bases and J by 9 bases, with 20 bases between the two germline ends. The CDR3 runs to 14 residues. CDR1 and CDR2 (germline): SGHDT, YYEEEE. The CDR3 DNA follows: TGTGCCAGCAGCCTTGAGGCAGGCCGGAGGTTGCAGTACTTC. Encoded protein: CASSLEAGRRLQYF.